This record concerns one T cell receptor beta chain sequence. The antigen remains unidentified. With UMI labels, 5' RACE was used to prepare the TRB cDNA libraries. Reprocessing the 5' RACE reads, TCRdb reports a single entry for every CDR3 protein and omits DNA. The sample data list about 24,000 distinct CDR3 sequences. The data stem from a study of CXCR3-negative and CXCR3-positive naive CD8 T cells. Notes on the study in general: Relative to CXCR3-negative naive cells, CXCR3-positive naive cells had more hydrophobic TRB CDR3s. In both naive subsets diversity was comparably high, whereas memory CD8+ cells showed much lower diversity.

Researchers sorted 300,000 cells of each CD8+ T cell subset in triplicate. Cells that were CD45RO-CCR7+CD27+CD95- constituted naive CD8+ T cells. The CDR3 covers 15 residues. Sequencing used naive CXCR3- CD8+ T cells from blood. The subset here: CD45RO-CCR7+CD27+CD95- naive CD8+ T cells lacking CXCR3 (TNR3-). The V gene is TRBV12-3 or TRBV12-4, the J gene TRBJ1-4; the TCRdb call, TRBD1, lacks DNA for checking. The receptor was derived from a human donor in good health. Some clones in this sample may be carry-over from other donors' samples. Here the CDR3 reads CASSWDRATNEKLFF.